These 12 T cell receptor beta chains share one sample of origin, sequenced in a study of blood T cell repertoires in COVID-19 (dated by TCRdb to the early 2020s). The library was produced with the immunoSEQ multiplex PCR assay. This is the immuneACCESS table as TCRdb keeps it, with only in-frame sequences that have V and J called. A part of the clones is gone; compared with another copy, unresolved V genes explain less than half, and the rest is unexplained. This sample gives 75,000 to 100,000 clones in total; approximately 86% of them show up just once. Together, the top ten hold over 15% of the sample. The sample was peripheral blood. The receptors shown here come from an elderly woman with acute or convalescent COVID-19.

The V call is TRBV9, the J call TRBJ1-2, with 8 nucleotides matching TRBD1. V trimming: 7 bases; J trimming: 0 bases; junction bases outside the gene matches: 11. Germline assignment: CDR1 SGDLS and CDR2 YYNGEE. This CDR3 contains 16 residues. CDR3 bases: TGTGCCAGCTCCCCAGGGGGCTTTTTAGCTAACTATGGCTACACCTTC. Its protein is CASSPGGFLANYGYTF.

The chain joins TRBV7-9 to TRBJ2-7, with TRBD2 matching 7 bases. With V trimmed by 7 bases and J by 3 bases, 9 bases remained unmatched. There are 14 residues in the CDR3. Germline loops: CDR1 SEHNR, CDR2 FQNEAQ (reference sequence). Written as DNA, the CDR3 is TGTGCCAGCACCAAGGGGCGGGGGTTCTACGAGCAGTACTTC. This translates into CASTKGRGFYEQYF.

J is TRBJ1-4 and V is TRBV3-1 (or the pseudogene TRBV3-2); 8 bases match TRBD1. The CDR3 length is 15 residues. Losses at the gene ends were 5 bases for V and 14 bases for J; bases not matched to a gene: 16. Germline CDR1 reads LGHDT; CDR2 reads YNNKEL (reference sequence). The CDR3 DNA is TGTGCCAGCAGCGTTTCACGGACAGGGCCCCAGGGCCTGTTTTTT. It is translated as CASSVSRTGPQGLFF.

The CDR3 DNA reads as TGTGCCAGCTCCATACAGGGTTACCTTGGAAACACCATATATTTT. Amino acid sequence: CASSIQGYLGNTIYF. V and J are TRBV19 and TRBJ1-3; maybe TRBD1 (6 bases). The CDR3 has 15 amino acids. With 9 bases removed from V and 3 bases from J, the gap between germline ends came to 18 bases. The V gene's germline CDR1 is LNHDA and CDR2 SQIVND (reference sequence). The full variable domain, with the rest looked up from reference TRBV19 and TRBJ1-3, is DGGITQSPKYLFRKEGQNVTLSCEQNLNHDAMYWYRQDPGQGLRLIYYSQIVNDFQKGDIAEGYSVSREKKESFPLTVTSAQKNPTAFYLCASSIQGYLGNTIYFGEGSWLTVV.

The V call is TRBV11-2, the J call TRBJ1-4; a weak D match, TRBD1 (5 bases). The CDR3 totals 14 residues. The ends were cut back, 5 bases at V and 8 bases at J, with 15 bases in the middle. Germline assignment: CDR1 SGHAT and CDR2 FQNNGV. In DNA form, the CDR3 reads TGTGCCAGCAGCCCCGGTTGGGGCAGGGAAAAACTGTTTTTT. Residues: CASSPGWGREKLFF. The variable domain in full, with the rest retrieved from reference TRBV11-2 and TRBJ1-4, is EAGVAQSPRYKIIEKRQSVAFWCNPISGHATLYWYQQILGQGPKLLIQFQNNGVVDDSQLPKDRFSAERLKGVDSTLKIQPAKLEDSAVYLCASSPGWGREKLFFGSGTQLSVL.

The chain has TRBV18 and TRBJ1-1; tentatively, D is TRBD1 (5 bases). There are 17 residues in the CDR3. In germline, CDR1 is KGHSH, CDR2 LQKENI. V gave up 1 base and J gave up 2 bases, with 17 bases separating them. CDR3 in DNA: TGTGCCAGCTCACCACTCCTCCATAACAGGCAAAACACTGAAGCTTTCTTT. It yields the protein CASSPLLHNRQNTEAFF.

CDR3: CASSLLDRGETQYF. The DNA for the CDR3 is TGTGCCAGCAGCTTACTTGACAGGGGAGAGACCCAGTACTTC. The V gene is TRBV7-8, the J gene TRBJ2-5, with 8 bases matching TRBD1. Germline CDR1 is SGHVS and CDR2 is FQNEAQ. This CDR3 has 14 residues. V trimming: 2 bases; J trimming: 4 bases; junction bases outside the gene matches: 3.

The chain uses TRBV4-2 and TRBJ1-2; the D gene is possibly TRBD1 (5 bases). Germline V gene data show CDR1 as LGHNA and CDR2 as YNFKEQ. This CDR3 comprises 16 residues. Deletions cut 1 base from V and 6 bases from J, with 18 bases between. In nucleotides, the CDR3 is TGTGCCAGCAGCCAAGGGAGTTGGGGGGATTTGGATGGCTACACCTTC. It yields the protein CASSQGSWGDLDGYTF.

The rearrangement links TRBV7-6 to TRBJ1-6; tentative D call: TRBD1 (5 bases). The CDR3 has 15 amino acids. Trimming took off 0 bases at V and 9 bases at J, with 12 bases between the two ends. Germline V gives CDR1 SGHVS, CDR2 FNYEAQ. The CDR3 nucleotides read TGTGCCAGCAGCTTAGCGGTGGGGCCGAGTTCACCCCTCCACTTT. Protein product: CASSLAVGPSSPLHF.

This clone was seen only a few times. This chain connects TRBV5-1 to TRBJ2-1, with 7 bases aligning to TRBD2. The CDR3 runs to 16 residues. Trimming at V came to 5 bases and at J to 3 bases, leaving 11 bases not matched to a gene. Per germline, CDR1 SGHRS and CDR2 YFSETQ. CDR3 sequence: CASRPVGGTLYNEQFF. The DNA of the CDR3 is TGCGCCAGCAGACCCGTGGGGGGGACGCTCTACAATGAGCAGTTCTTC.

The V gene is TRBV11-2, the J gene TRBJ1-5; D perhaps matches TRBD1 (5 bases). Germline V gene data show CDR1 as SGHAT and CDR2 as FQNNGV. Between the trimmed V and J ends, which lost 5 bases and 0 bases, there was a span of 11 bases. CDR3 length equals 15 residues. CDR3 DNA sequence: TGTGCCAGCAGCCTCGACAGTTATAGCAATCAGCCCCAGCATTTT. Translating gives CASSLDSYSNQPQHF.

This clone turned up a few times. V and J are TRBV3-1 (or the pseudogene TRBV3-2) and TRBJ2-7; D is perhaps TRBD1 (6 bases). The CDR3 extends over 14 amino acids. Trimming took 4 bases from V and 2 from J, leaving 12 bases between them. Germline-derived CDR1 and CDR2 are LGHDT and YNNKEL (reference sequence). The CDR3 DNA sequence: TGTGCCAGCAGCCGCTGGGGGCAAACCTACGAGCAGTACTTC. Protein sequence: CASSRWGQTYEQYF.